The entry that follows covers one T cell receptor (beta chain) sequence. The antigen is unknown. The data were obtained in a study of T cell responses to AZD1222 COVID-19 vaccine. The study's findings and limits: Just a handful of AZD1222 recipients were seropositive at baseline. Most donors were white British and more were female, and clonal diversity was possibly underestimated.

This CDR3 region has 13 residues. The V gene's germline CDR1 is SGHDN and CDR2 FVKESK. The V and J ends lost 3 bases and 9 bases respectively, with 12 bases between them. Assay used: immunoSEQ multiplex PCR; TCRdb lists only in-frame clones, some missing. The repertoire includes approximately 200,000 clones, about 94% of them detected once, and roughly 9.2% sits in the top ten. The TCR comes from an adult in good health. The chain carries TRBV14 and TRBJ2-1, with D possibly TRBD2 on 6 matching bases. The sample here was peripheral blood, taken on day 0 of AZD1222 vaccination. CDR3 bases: TGTGCCAGCAGCCAGGCCCTGGGAGGTGAGCAGTTCTTC. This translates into CASSQALGGEQFF.